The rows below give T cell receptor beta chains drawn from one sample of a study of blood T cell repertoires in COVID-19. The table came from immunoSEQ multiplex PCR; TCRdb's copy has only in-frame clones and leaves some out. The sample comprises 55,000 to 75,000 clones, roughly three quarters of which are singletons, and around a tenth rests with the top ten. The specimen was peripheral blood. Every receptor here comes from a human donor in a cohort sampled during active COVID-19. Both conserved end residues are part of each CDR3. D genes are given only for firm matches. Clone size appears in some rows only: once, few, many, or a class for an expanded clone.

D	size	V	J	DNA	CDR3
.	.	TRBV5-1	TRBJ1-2	TGCGCCAGCAGCTTGGCAGATAACTATGGCTACACCTTC	CASSLADNYGYTF
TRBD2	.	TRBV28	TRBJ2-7	TGTGCCAGCACCGGATCTACTAGCGGTTCTTACGAGCAGTACTTC	CASTGSTSGSYEQYF
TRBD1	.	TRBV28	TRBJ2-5	TGTGCCAGCAGTTCGGGGGACAGGGGTCAAGAGACCCAGTACTTC	CASSSGDRGQETQYF
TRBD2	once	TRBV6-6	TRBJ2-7	TGTGCCAGCAGTCCCCGGACTAGCGGGAGAGCGGCGGGAGAGCAGTACTTC	CASSPRTSGRAAGEQYF
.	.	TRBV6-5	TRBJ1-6	TGTGCCAGCAGCTCAGTAAATTCACCCCTCCACTTT	CASSSVNSPLHF
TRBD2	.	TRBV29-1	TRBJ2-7	TGCAGCGCCGGGACTAGCTTTACCTACGAGCAGTACTTC	CSAGTSFTYEQYF
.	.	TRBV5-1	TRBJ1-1	TGCGCCAGCAGCTTGACGGACGGGGTTCCTGAAGCTTTCTTT	CASSLTDGVPEAFF
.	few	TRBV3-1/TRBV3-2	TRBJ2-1	TGTGCCAGCAGTCCCGCGGACAATGAGCAGTTCTTC	CASSPADNEQFF
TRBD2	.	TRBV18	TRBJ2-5	TGTGCCAGCTCACCAGGGGCCGGGACTACAACCAAAGAGACCCAGTACTTC	CASSPGAGTTTKETQYF
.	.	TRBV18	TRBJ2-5	TGTGCCAGCTCACCACGGCTGTACCAAGAGACCCAGTACTTC	CASSPRLYQETQYF
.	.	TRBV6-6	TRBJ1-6	TGTGCCAGCGGGACGAGGGGGAATAATTCACCCCTCCACTTT	CASGTRGNNSPLHF
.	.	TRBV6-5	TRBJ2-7	TGTGCCAACGGACAAGGCTACGAGCAGTACTTC	CANGQGYEQYF
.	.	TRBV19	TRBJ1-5	TGTGCCAGTCGCAGGGGAGATCAGCCCCAGCATTTT	CASRRGDQPQHF
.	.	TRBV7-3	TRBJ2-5	TGTGCCAGCAGCTTATCCCAGCGGGAGACCCAGTACTTC	CASSLSQRETQYF
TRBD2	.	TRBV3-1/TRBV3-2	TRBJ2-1	TGTGCCAGCAGCCATGGCGGGAGGACCTACAATGAGCAGTTCTTC	CASSHGGRTYNEQFF
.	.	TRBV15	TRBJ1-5	TGTGCCACCAGCAGAGAGGCCGGGGGGGGTCAGCCCCAGCATTTT	CATSREAGGGQPQHF
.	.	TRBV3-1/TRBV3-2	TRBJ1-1	TGTGCCAGCAGCCGTAGACAGGCTTTGAACACTGAAGCTTTCTTT	CASSRRQALNTEAFF
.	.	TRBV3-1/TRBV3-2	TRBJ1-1	TGTGCCAGCAGCCAATTGGAGGGAATAGCGACTTTCTTT	CASSQLEGIATFF
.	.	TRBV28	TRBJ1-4	TGTGCCAGCAGTTTCCCAGGGGCCAATGAAAAACTGTTTTTT	CASSFPGANEKLFF
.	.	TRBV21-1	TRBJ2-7	TGTGCCAGCCCCCCCCGTCGTCGGCGGGGCGTAGAGAGCGGGGACGAGCAGTACTTC	CASPPRRRRGVESGDEQYF
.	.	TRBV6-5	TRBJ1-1	TGTGCCAGCGCCTCCTCGGGCACTGAAGCTTTCTTT	CASASSGTEAFF
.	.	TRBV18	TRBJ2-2	TGTGCCAGCTCACCACCGGGGGCTGGGAACACCGGGGAGCTGTTTTTT	CASSPPGAGNTGELFF
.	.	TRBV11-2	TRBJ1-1	TGTGCCAGCAGCTTACCTGGGACATACACTGAAGCTTTCTTT	CASSLPGTYTEAFF
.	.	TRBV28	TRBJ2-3	TGTGCCAGCAGTCTACAGGGTCGTCGGATTACAGATACGCAGTATTTT	CASSLQGRRITDTQYF
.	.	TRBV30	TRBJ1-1	TGTGCCTGGAGTGGAGTCGCCGGGGAAGCTTTCTTT	CAWSGVAGEAFF
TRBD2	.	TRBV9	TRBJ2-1	TGTGCCAGCAGTTTCGGTGCCGCCGGACTAGCGGACAATGAGCAGTTCTTC	CASSFGAAGLADNEQFF
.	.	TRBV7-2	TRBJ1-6	TGTGCCAGCAGTCCACATGGGCAGTATAATTCACCCCTCCACTTT	CASSPHGQYNSPLHF
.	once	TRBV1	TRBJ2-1	TGCACCAGCAGCCAAGATCATTGTGAAACAGCCAATGAGCAGTTCTTC	CTSSQDHCETANEQFF
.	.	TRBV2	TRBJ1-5	TGTGCCAGGTCGGGAGCGGCGAGCAATCAGCCCCAGCATTTT	CARSGAASNQPQHF
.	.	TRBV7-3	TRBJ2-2	TGTGCCAGCACCCTTCTAGAGTCCGGGGAGCTGTTTTTT	CASTLLESGELFF
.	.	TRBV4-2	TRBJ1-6	TGTGCCAGCAGCCAAGTGAGTTCACCCCTCCACTTT	CASSQVSSPLHF